The 19 T cell receptor beta chains presented below share a single source sample, sequenced in a study of graft-versus-host responses after intestinal transplantation. Their antigens remain unidentified. Assay used: immunoSEQ multiplex PCR; TCRdb lists only in-frame clones, some missing. The table records fewer than 150,000 clones, approximately 94% of them present only once. Here the sequenced sample was unstimulated CD4+ T cells sorted from spleen or lymph node cells, taken before intestinal transplant. All receptors come from a human donor who received an intestinal transplant.

The chain recombines TRBV6-1 with TRBJ1-2; D unresolved. Germline CDR1 is MNHNS and CDR2 is SASEGT. The CDR3 runs 11 residues. The ends were cut back, 8 bases at V and 8 bases at J, with 12 bases in the middle. This CDR3 is CASLLLGGYTF. In DNA, the CDR3 is TGTGCCAGCCTCCTCCTAGGGGGCTACACCTTC.

This clone was counted once. V and J are TRBV11-2 and TRBJ2-5; D is perhaps TRBD2 (6 bases). The V gene's germline CDR1 is SGHAT and CDR2 FQNNGV. This CDR3 is 15 amino acids long. Trimming left V 5 bases short and J 2 bases short, with 15 bases between. The CDR3 coding sequence is TGTGCCAGCAGCCCAAGGTGGGGGACTCAAGAGACCCAGTACTTC. It is translated as CASSPRWGTQETQYF.

CDR3 DNA sequence: TGCGCCAGCAGCCAAACAGGGACTGACTATGGCTACACCTTC. Its protein is CASSQTGTDYGYTF. V is TRBV4-1 and J is TRBJ1-2, with TRBD1 as a possible D gene (6 bases). Germline V gene lookup returns CDR1 MGHRA and CDR2 YSYEKL. The CDR3 consists of 14 residues. V gave up 2 bases and J gave up 3 bases, with 10 bases separating them.

Notes on this clone: Relative to the germline gene, one junction end is altered; a read error may explain this. The V gene is TRBV5-1, the J gene TRBJ2-6; TRBD1 aligns across 9 bases. In germline, CDR1 is SGHRS, CDR2 YFSETQ. The CDR3 has 17 amino acids. This CDR3 is CASSSRQGVSGANVLTF. Here the CDR3 DNA reads TGCGCCAGCAGCTCCAGACAGGGGGTATCTGGTGCCAACGTCCTGACTTTC.

Concerning this clone: In the same sample, other DNA sequences code for this CDR3. The rearrangement uses TRBV5-1 and TRBJ2-5; D unresolved. The CDR3 loop spans 12 amino acids. CDR1 and CDR2 from the germline V gene are SGHRS and YFSETQ. V was pared by 1 base and J by 3 bases, with 4 bases between. The CDR3 loop reads CASSLSEETQYF. The CDR3 bases are TGCGCCAGCAGCTTGTCAGAAGAGACCCAGTACTTC. The full variable domain, with the rest looked up from reference TRBV5-1 and TRBJ2-5, is KAGVTQTPRYLIKTRGQQVTLSCSPISGHRSVSWYQQTPGQGLQFLFEYFSETQRNKGNFPGRFSGRQFSNSRSEMNVSTLELGDSALYLCASSLSEETQYFGPGTRLLVL.

This clone was counted once. V is TRBV6-5 and J is TRBJ2-5, with D possibly being TRBD2 (6 bases). This CDR3 contains 14 residues. V gave up 0 bases and J gave up 5 bases, with 10 bases separating them. Germline loops: CDR1 MNHEY, CDR2 SVGAGI. The CDR3 bases are TGTGCCAGCAGTTACTCGCGGGGTTGGGAGACCCAGTACTTC. Its protein product is CASSYSRGWETQYF.

For this clone: This sample also contains other DNA sequences that code for the same CDR3. The chain combines TRBV10-1 with TRBJ2-3; 7 bases line up with TRBD2. The J segment lost 3 bases and the V segment lost 0 bases, leaving 0 bases of the junction unmatched. Germline V gene sequence: CDR1 WNHNN, CDR2 SYGVQD (reference sequence). The CDR3 is 14 residues long. The CDR3 nucleotides read TGCGCCAGCAGTGAGTCGGGGGGGACAGATACGCAGTATTTT. Encoded protein: CASSESGGTDTQYF.

V is TRBV7-8 and J is TRBJ1-6; TRBD1 is a possible D gene (6 bases). Germline V CDR1 and CDR2: SGHVS, FQNEAQ. CDR3 length: 14 amino acids. Deletions cut 5 bases from V and 9 bases from J, with 14 bases between. CDR3 sequence (DNA): TGTGCCAGCAGCGCCGGGGGGGCGGGTTCACCCCTCCACTTT. Amino acid sequence: CASSAGGAGSPLHF.

The chain is built from TRBV11-3 and TRBJ2-7; no definite D call. The germline gives CDR1 SGHNT, CDR2 YENEEA. The V gene lost 3 bases and the J gene lost 3 bases, with 9 bases spanning the gap. This CDR3 is 13 amino acids long. CDR3 protein: CASSFNRDYEQYF. CDR3 bases: TGTGCCAGCAGCTTTAATAGGGACTACGAGCAGTACTTC.

This clone is a singleton in its sample. Because the CDR3 is missing its conserved closing phenylalanine or tryptophan, this is likely a read error. V usage is TRBV7-9 and J usage is TRBJ2-7, with TRBD2 matching 10 bases. The trim removed 5 bases at V and 5 bases at J, leaving 9 bases unmatched. CDR1 and CDR2 (germline): SEHNR, FQNEAQ (reference sequence). This CDR3 comprises 15 residues. CDR3 sequence reads: CASSQPGLASHEQYL. For the CDR3, the DNA is TGTGCCAGCAGCCAACCGGGACTAGCGTCCCACGAGCAGTACCTC.

About this clone itself: The sample contains more than one DNA sequence encoding this CDR3. The chain recombines TRBV6-6 with TRBJ2-7, with 7 nucleotides matching TRBD1. Trimming cost V 5 bases and J 4 bases; bases outside gene matches: 5. Per germline, CDR1 MNHNY and CDR2 SVGAGI (reference sequence). CDR3 length: 13 residues. CDR3 sequence reads: CASSRTGLYEQYF. In DNA form, the CDR3 reads TGTGCCAGCAGTCGGACAGGACTTTACGAGCAGTACTTC.

The chain uses TRBV9 and TRBJ1-3; no reliable D call. Trimming shortened V by 0 bases and J by 7 bases, and 17 bases separated the two germline ends. Germline V CDR1 and CDR2: SGDLS, YYNGEE. The CDR3 spans 16 residues. CDR3 in amino acids: CASSVGLGGNGNTIYF. The CDR3 coding sequence is TGTGCCAGCAGCGTAGGTCTAGGCGGGAATGGGAACACCATATATTTT.

The gene calls are TRBV4-2 and TRBJ2-6, with 12 bases lining up with TRBD1. The CDR3 loop spans 20 amino acids. Germline-derived CDR1 and CDR2 are LGHNA and YNFKEQ. Losses at the gene ends were 1 base for V and 1 base for J; bases not matched to a gene: 8. CDR3 amino acids: CASSQAGTGGAFSGANVLTF. The CDR3 nucleotides read TGTGCCAGCAGCCAAGCTGGGACAGGGGGCGCGTTTTCTGGGGCCAACGTCCTGACTTTC.

CDR3 nucleotide sequence: TGTGCCAGTAGTATCAGCGGCACAGATACGCAGTATTTT. Its protein product is CASSISGTDTQYF. V gene TRBV19 combines with J gene TRBJ2-3, with D unresolved. This CDR3 region has 13 residues. Germline V lookup: CDR1 LNHDA, CDR2 SQIVND (reference sequence). V shed 3 bases and J shed 1 base, with 5 bases lying between them.

The rearrangement uses TRBV18 and TRBJ1-2; tentatively, D is TRBD1 (6 bases). CDR1 and CDR2 (germline): KGHSH, LQKENI. The CDR3 spans 14 residues. Trimming took 8 bases from V and 3 from J, leaving 16 bases between them. The CDR3 sequence: CASAHSGEYYGYTF. Here the CDR3 DNA reads TGTGCCAGCGCCCACTCAGGGGAGTACTATGGCTACACCTTC.

This clone occurred once. This chain connects TRBV6-1 to TRBJ2-1, with 7 bases identical to TRBD1. V was clipped by 6 bases and J by 4 bases; unmatched bases: 9. The CDR3 extends over 15 amino acids. The germline CDR1 and CDR2 sequences are MNHNS and SASEGT. The CDR3 protein is CASSRGQNLYNEQFF. CDR3 DNA sequence: TGTGCCAGCAGCCGGGGACAGAACCTTTACAATGAGCAGTTCTTC.

This chain uses TRBV5-1 with TRBJ1-3, with 9 nucleotides matching TRBD1. The junction had 7 bases not matched to a gene; V was cut back by 6 bases and J by 0 bases. This CDR3 region has 16 residues. Per the germline V gene, CDR1 is SGHRS and CDR2 is YFSETQ. The CDR3 DNA follows: TGCGCCAGCACCCCCGGACAGGGGTTCTCTGGAAACACCATATATTTT. Protein product: CASTPGQGFSGNTIYF.

The chain employs TRBV7-2 and TRBJ2-5; TRBD1 agrees at 7 bases. This CDR3 is built from 13 residues. From germline, CDR1 is SGHTA and CDR2 FQGNSA. Trimming removed 2 bases from V and 4 bases from J; junction bases left unmatched: 1. CDR3 DNA sequence: TGTGCCAGCAGCTTAACAGGGGTAGAGACCCAGTACTTC. It specifies CASSLTGVETQYF.

The table lists this clone with a count of one. The rearrangement uses TRBV5-4 and TRBJ2-3, with TRBD2 matching over 11 bases. V was pared by 3 bases and J by 5 bases, with 8 bases of the junction left unmatched. The CDR3 has 16 amino acids. Germline V gene lookup returns CDR1 SGHNT and CDR2 YYREEE (reference sequence). CDR3 amino acids: CASSSILAGAGDTQYF. CDR3 sequence (DNA): TGTGCCAGCAGCTCGATACTAGCGGGGGCGGGAGATACGCAGTATTTT.